One sample yielded the 8 T cell receptor beta chains listed below, sequenced in a study of human T cells and chemical hapten exposure. TCRdb passed the RACE reads through MiXCR, listing each CDR3 protein once. This table has around 42,000 distinct CDR3 sequences, roughly 3.3% appearing once. The time point: patch test 2, 6 weeks after DPC sensitization. Described treatment: therapeutic diphenylcyclopropenone sensitization with weekly scalp DPC. This specimen consisted of whole blood, obtained in connection with sensitization to the hapten diphenylcyclopropenone (DPC). These receptors were collected from a man aged 35-49 years with alopecia areata. Some clones in this sample may be carry-over from other donors' samples.

This clonotype was observed a handful of times. This rearrangement joins TRBV2 to TRBJ2-6; D is ambiguous. Per the germline V gene, CDR1 is SNHLY and CDR2 is FYNNEI. This CDR3 comprises 12 residues. V shed 3 bases and J shed 12 bases, with 9 bases lying between them. The CDR3 reads CASSDTSGVLTF. For the CDR3, the DNA is TGTGCCAGCAGTGATACCTCCGGCGTCCTGACTTTC.

This clonotype showed up many times. The chain employs TRBV12-3 or TRBV12-4 and TRBJ1-2; no reliable D call. The ends were cut back, 3 bases at V and 5 bases at J, with 10 bases in the middle. This CDR3 contains 13 residues. For the CDR3, the DNA is TGTGCCAGCAGTTTTGGAGTTCGATATGGCTACACCTTC. Its protein is CASSFGVRYGYTF.

This clonotype was recorded many times. This chain's CDR3 is CSASRRTGDTGELFF. CDR3 DNA: TGCAGTGCTAGTAGAAGGACAGGGGACACCGGGGAGCTGTTTTTT. The J gene is TRBJ2-2, the V gene TRBV20-1, with TRBD1 identical over 9 bases. The CDR3 spans 15 residues. Germline CDR1 DFQATT, CDR2 SNEGSKA (reference sequence). V lost 3 bases to trimming and J lost 3 bases; unmatched junction nucleotides: 5.

This chain connects TRBV5-1 to TRBJ2-7; D remains ambiguous. The V and J ends lost 2 bases and 4 bases respectively, with 10 bases between them. CDR3 length: 13 residues. Germline CDR1 and CDR2: SGHRS and YFSETQ. The CDR3 region is CASSFGPDYEQYF. The CDR3 DNA reads TGCGCCAGCAGCTTCGGACCGGATTACGAGCAGTACTTC.

Many counts were recorded for this clonotype. The chain is built from TRBV20-1 and TRBJ1-1, with D unclear. The CDR3 extends over 11 amino acids. The V and J ends lost 2 bases and 3 bases respectively, with 4 bases between them. CDR1 and CDR2 (germline): DFQATT, SNEGSKA (reference sequence). This CDR3 is CSARLHTEAFF. The CDR3 coding sequence is TGCAGTGCTAGACTTCACACTGAAGCTTTCTTT.

The sample holds many counts of this clonotype. The chain carries TRBV9 and TRBJ2-3; D may be TRBD2 (6 bases). The CDR3 has 14 amino acids. CDR1 and CDR2 from the germline V gene are SGDLS and YYNGEE. Trimming took 2 bases from V and 4 from J, leaving 11 bases between them. The CDR3 loop is CASSVTSSADTQYF. The CDR3 bases are TGTGCCAGCAGCGTGACTAGTTCAGCAGATACGCAGTATTTT. Complete variable domain (other parts from reference TRBV9 and TRBJ2-3): DSGVTQTPKHLITATGQRVTLRCSPRSGDLSVYWYQQSLDQGLQFLIQYYNGEERAKGNILERFSAQQFPDLHSELNLSSLELGDSALYFCASSVTSSADTQYFGPGTRLTVL.

In this sample, this clonotype turned up many times. J is TRBJ2-1 and V is TRBV27, with D possibly TRBD2 on 5 matching bases. CDR3 length: 12 amino acids. From germline, CDR1 is MNHEY and CDR2 SMNVEV (reference sequence). V lost 4 bases and J lost 4, with 5 bases in between. CDR3: CASSSGYNEQFF. The CDR3 nucleotides are TGTGCCAGCAGTTCGGGATACAATGAGCAGTTCTTC.

This clonotype has ten or more counts. The V and J genes are TRBV4-1 and TRBJ2-5; possible D gene TRBD1, 5 bases. The CDR3 has 14 amino acids. Per germline, CDR1 MGHRA and CDR2 YSYEKL. Trimming removed 3 bases at V and 5 bases at J, with 13 bases between. CDR3 loop: CASSQASRAETQYF. In DNA form, the CDR3 reads TGCGCCAGCAGCCAGGCCTCCAGGGCCGAGACCCAGTACTTC.